These 20 T cell receptor beta chains share one sample of origin, sequenced in a study of human T cells and chemical hapten exposure. Specified time point: patch test 1, 2 weeks after DPC sensitization. The treatment was: therapeutic diphenylcyclopropenone sensitization with weekly scalp DPC. Researchers extracted total RNA from unfractionated whole blood. TCRdb recomputed calls from the RACE reads with MiXCR, one row per CDR3 protein. The sample lists some 53,000 distinct CDR3 sequences; roughly 11% were seen once. The specimen was whole blood, collected in connection with sensitization to the hapten diphenylcyclopropenone (DPC). These receptors were taken from a woman between 40 and 50 years old with alopecia areata. Some clones in this sample may be carry-over from other donors' samples.

About this clonotype itself: Mismatch with germline at one junction end may stem from a read error. The gene calls are TRBV19 and TRBJ1-4, with D possibly matching TRBD1 (6 bases). The CDR3 is 15 residues long. Germline V gene data show CDR1 as LNHDA and CDR2 as SQIVND (reference sequence). CDR3 DNA sequence: TGTGCCAGTAGTTTAGATCCGGGGGCGCGGGAAAAACTGTTTTTT. This gives the protein CASSLDPGAREKLFF.

The rearrangement links TRBV11-3 to TRBJ2-5; 11 nucleotides align to TRBD1. V shed 1 base, J shed 5 bases, and the junction held 3 bases outside the gene matches. There are 15 residues in the CDR3. In germline, CDR1 is SGHNT, CDR2 YENEEA. CDR3 residues: CASSLGTGGEETQYF. Here the CDR3 DNA reads TGTGCCAGCAGCTTAGGGACAGGGGGCGAGGAGACCCAGTACTTC.

This chain links TRBV28 with TRBJ2-7; D gene ambiguous. The V gene lost 10 bases and the J gene lost 0 bases, with 19 bases spanning the gap. Looked up from germline, CDR1 is MDHEN and CDR2 is SYDVKM. This CDR3 contains 15 residues. CDR3 sequence: CATHLPGVISYEQYF. The CDR3 DNA reads as TGTGCCACCCACTTACCTGGAGTGATCTCCTACGAGCAGTACTTC.

This clonotype was observed at least ten times. The chain joins TRBV28 to TRBJ2-1, with TRBD2 identical over 14 bases. Per germline, CDR1 MDHEN and CDR2 SYDVKM. The CDR3 is 17 amino acids. V shed 8 bases, J shed 7 bases, and the junction held 13 bases outside the gene matches. CDR3 DNA: TGTGCCAGCGTTCGGGGTAATAGACTAGCGGGAGGGAATGAGCAGTTCTTC. It codes for CASVRGNRLAGGNEQFF.

This clonotype occurred a few times. The chain employs TRBV12-3 or TRBV12-4 and TRBJ2-7; 7 bases line up with TRBD1. After removal of 1 base from V and 8 bases from J, the junction contained 8 bases not matched to a gene. The CDR3 has 14 residues. The DNA for the CDR3 is TGTGCCAGCAGTTTAGGAGGGGGCGAATGGAAGCAGTACTTC. This codes for CASSLGGGEWKQYF.

This clonotype was seen ten or more times. The gene calls are TRBV28 and TRBJ2-6; D possibly uses TRBD1 or TRBD2 (5 bases each). V lost 3 bases, J lost 0 bases, and 15 bases lay in between. Germline CDR1 MDHEN, CDR2 SYDVKM. The CDR3 contains 18 residues. In DNA, the CDR3 is TGTGCCAGCAGTTTTACACTGGGGACCAACTCTGGGGCCAACGTCCTGACTTTC. It codes for CASSFTLGTNSGANVLTF. Together with reference TRBV28 and TRBJ2-6, the CDR3 gives the full variable domain: DVKVTQSSRYLVKRTGEKVFLECVQDMDHENMFWYRQDPGLGLRLIYFSYDVKMKEKGDIPEGYSVSREKKERFSLILESASTNQTSMYLCASSFTLGTNSGANVLTFGAGSRLTVL.

The chain is built from TRBV11-2 and TRBJ2-5; 7 bases line up with TRBD1. This CDR3 contains 15 residues. Per the germline V gene, CDR1 is SGHAT and CDR2 is FQNNGV. With 5 bases clipped from V and 5 bases from J, the junction kept 11 bases outside the gene matches. CDR3 sequence reads: CASSPEGALGETQYF. CDR3 nucleotide sequence: TGTGCCAGCAGCCCTGAGGGGGCTCTGGGTGAGACCCAGTACTTC.

The rearrangement uses TRBV18 and TRBJ2-7; D is perhaps TRBD1 or TRBD2 (5 bases each). V was clipped by 3 bases and J by 4 bases, with 19 bases between them. Germline loops: CDR1 KGHSH, CDR2 LQKENI. The CDR3 has 16 residues. The CDR3 reads CASSPRGVGSSYEQYF. In nucleotides, the CDR3 is TGTGCCAGCTCACCGAGGGGAGTAGGATCATCTTACGAGCAGTACTTC.

This clonotype was counted between two and nine times. The chain couples TRBV7-9 to TRBJ1-1; no clear D. CDR3 size: 12 residues. The germline gives CDR1 SEHNR, CDR2 FQNEAQ (reference sequence). V was shortened by 0 bases and J by 11 bases, with 10 bases between the two germline ends. CDR3 sequence: CASSLAGSGAFF. The CDR3 region has the DNA TGTGCCAGCAGCTTAGCGGGGTCTGGGGCTTTCTTT.

This clonotype has ten or more counts. V is TRBV12-3 or TRBV12-4 and J is TRBJ2-7, with D possibly TRBD1 on 6 matching bases. The CDR3 has 14 amino acids. Between the trimmed V and J ends, which lost 5 bases and 3 bases, there was a span of 14 bases. This CDR3 is CASSNPGQYYEQYF. The CDR3 DNA is TGTGCCAGCAGTAACCCCGGACAGTACTACGAGCAGTACTTC.

The V and J genes are TRBV2 and TRBJ2-7, with TRBD2 matching over 8 bases. The CDR3 consists of 14 residues. Germline V gives CDR1 SNHLY, CDR2 FYNNEI. V was clipped by 4 bases and J by 5 bases; unmatched bases: 7. CDR3 in DNA: TGTGCCAGCAGTGGGGGGACTAGGAGGAACGAGCAGTACTTC. Protein sequence: CASSGGTRRNEQYF.

This clonotype was seen more than once but under ten times. This chain connects TRBV7-9 to TRBJ1-5; no reliable D call. CDR3 length equals 13 residues. Trimming stripped 2 bases from V and 9 bases from J, with 11 bases between. Germline CDR1 is SEHNR and CDR2 is FQNEAQ (reference sequence). The chain's CDR3 is CASSLSGPWPQHF. The CDR3 coding sequence is TGTGCCAGCAGCTTAAGCGGACCTTGGCCCCAGCATTTT.

The V call is TRBV5-1, the J call TRBJ2-3; unclear D gene. Per the germline V gene, CDR1 is SGHRS and CDR2 is YFSETQ. Trimming removed 4 bases from V and 5 bases from J, with 8 bases in between. This CDR3 comprises 12 residues. The CDR3: CASSVTGDTQYF. The CDR3 region has the DNA TGCGCCAGCAGCGTAACGGGAGATACGCAGTATTTT.

This clonotype has at least ten counts. This chain uses TRBV18 with TRBJ1-2; D unresolved. The CDR3 extends over 14 amino acids. Germline V gives CDR1 KGHSH, CDR2 LQKENI. Trimming removed 1 base at V and 2 bases at J, with 8 bases between. The CDR3 is CASSPQGRNYGYTF. The CDR3 DNA is TGTGCCAGCTCACCACAAGGGAGGAACTATGGCTACACCTTC.

V usage is TRBV3-1 and J usage is TRBJ2-7; D is possibly TRBD2 (5 bases). V was shortened by 0 bases and J by 6 bases, with 12 bases between the two germline ends. This CDR3 has 14 residues. CDR1 is LGHDT and CDR2 is YNNKEL in the germline V gene (reference sequence). The CDR3 region has the DNA TGTGCCAGCAGCCAAGAGGCCGGGGATCGCGAGCAGTACTTC. Translating it yields CASSQEAGDREQYF.

Many counts were recorded for this clonotype. The chain joins TRBV3-1 to TRBJ2-3, with D unclear. The CDR3 covers 17 residues. The V gene's germline CDR1 is LGHDT and CDR2 YNNKEL (reference sequence). V lost 4 bases and J 0 bases, leaving 17 bases between the germline ends. CDR3 sequence reads: CASSPSGHVGSTDTQYF. The CDR3 nucleotides read TGTGCCAGCAGCCCCTCCGGTCACGTCGGAAGCACAGATACGCAGTATTTT.

This clonotype appeared many times. The rearrangement uses TRBV24-1 and TRBJ2-1; TRBD2 agrees at 9 bases. This CDR3 region has 15 residues. Germline CDR1 and CDR2: KGHDR and SFDVKD. V was clipped by 6 bases and J by 8 bases; unmatched bases: 10. In DNA, the CDR3 is TGTGCCACCAGTCGCGGGGGGGCATCGGTTTATGAGCAGTTCTTC. Its protein product is CATSRGGASVYEQFF.

For the CDR3, the DNA is TGTGCCAGCAGCTTAGCGCCTACCCTCCTCCTCCAAGAGACCCAGTACTTC. Protein: CASSLAPTLLLQETQYF. The chain combines TRBV7-8 with TRBJ2-5, with D unresolved. V was cut by 0 bases and J by 1 base, with 15 bases left in between. The CDR3 length is 17 residues. Germline V gene sequence: CDR1 SGHVS, CDR2 FQNEAQ.

This clonotype counts as medium-sized. This chain connects TRBV2 to TRBJ2-5; unclear D gene. The length of the CDR3 is 13 residues. Germline V gene lookup returns CDR1 SNHLY and CDR2 FYNNEI. V was cut by 8 bases and J by 0 bases, with 10 bases left in between. CDR3 residues: CASLDRYQETQYF. The CDR3 DNA sequence: TGTGCCAGCCTGGACCGATACCAAGAGACCCAGTACTTC. The full variable domain, completed using reference TRBV2 and TRBJ2-5, is EPEVTQTPSHQVTQMGQEVILRCVPISNHLYFYWYRQILGQKVEFLVSFYNNEISEKSEIFDDQFSVERPDGSNFTLKIRSTKLEDSAMYFCASLDRYQETQYFGPGTRLLVL.

The sample holds many counts of this clonotype. The CDR3 coding sequence is TGTGCCAGCAGCTTTAGCGGATCCTACAATGAGCAGTTCTTC. This codes for CASSFSGSYNEQFF. J is TRBJ2-1 and V is TRBV7-2; a weak D match, TRBD2 (6 bases). Germline V CDR1 and CDR2: SGHTA, FQGNSA. CDR3 length: 14 residues. V was pared by 3 bases and J by 1 base, with 7 bases between.